Each of the 10 T cell receptor beta chains below was sequenced from the same sample in a study of blood T cell repertoires in COVID-19. TCRdb's copy holds only in-frame clones and misses some; the assay was immunoSEQ multiplex PCR. The data hold a few hundred thousand clones, with roughly 80% observed a single time. The sample consisted of peripheral blood. These receptor sequences come from a woman between 50 and 59 years old with active or convalescent COVID-19.

The chain couples TRBV21-1 to TRBJ2-1; the table calls TRBD2, which could not be checked here. TRBV21-1 is tagged as a pseudogene. The CDR3 runs to 14 residues. This CDR3 reads CASSPRRTYNEQFF. The CDR3 nucleotides read TGTGCCAGCAGCCCGCGGAGGACCTACAATGAGCAGTTCTTC.

The chain links TRBV15 to TRBJ2-5; 9 positions agree with TRBD2. Germline trimming cut 1 base from V and 3 bases from J; bases unmatched to any gene: 6. The CDR3 has 16 amino acids. CDR1 and CDR2 (germline): LNHNV, YYDKDF (reference sequence). Here the CDR3 reads CATSRGTSATKETQYF. CDR3 DNA sequence: TGTGCCACCAGCAGAGGGACTAGCGCCACTAAAGAGACCCAGTACTTC.

With respect to this clone: The identical CDR3 is also encoded by other nucleotide sequences in the sample. The chain has TRBV18 and TRBJ2-1, with TRBD2 matching 10 bases. The length of the CDR3 is 16 residues. Trimming at V came to 2 bases and at J to 4 bases, leaving 5 bases not matched to a gene. Germline V gene data show CDR1 as KGHSH and CDR2 as LQKENI. The CDR3 bases are TGTGCCAGCTCACCAGGACTAGCGGTTTCGTACAATGAGCAGTTCTTC. Its protein product is CASSPGLAVSYNEQFF.

The genes are TRBV28 and TRBJ1-3, with D unresolved. CDR1 MDHEN and CDR2 SYDVKM come from the germline V gene. CDR3 size: 15 residues. Between the trimmed V and J ends, which lost 5 bases and 0 bases, there was a span of 11 bases. This chain's CDR3 is CASSLGSFSGNTIYF. Here the CDR3 DNA reads TGTGCCAGCAGTCTCGGGTCTTTCTCTGGAAACACCATATATTTT. Using reference TRBV28 and TRBJ1-3 for the parts outside the CDR3, the full variable domain is DVKVTQSSRYLVKRTGEKVFLECVQDMDHENMFWYRQDPGLGLRLIYFSYDVKMKEKGDIPEGYSVSREKKERFSLILESASTNQTSMYLCASSLGSFSGNTIYFGEGSWLTVV.

The chain carries TRBV14 and TRBJ2-7; D may be TRBD1 (6 bases). The CDR3 consists of 17 residues. V dropped 5 bases and J dropped 3 bases, with 23 bases sitting between them. Germline V lookup: CDR1 SGHDN, CDR2 FVKESK. The CDR3 is CASSSQPLRGQIYEQYF. The DNA of the CDR3 is TGTGCCAGCAGCTCGCAACCTCTTAGGGGACAAATCTACGAGCAGTACTTC.

V and J are TRBV11-2 and TRBJ1-2; TRBD1 agrees at 8 bases. The CDR3 length is 14 residues. V shed 4 bases, J shed 0 bases, and the junction held 1 base outside the gene matches. Germline CDR1 and CDR2: SGHAT and FQNNGV. CDR3 coding DNA: TGTGCCAGCAGCTGGGGACAGGCTAACTATGGCTACACCTTC. This translates into CASSWGQANYGYTF.

The chain carries TRBV19 and TRBJ2-5; 11 bases line up with TRBD1. Germline CDR1 reads LNHDA; CDR2 reads SQIVND (reference sequence). With 5 bases clipped from V and 7 bases from J, the junction kept 3 bases outside the gene matches. This CDR3 is built from 13 residues. The CDR3 DNA reads as TGTGCCAGTAGTCCCGGGACAGGGGGGACCCAGTACTTC. It codes for CASSPGTGGTQYF.

This chain uses TRBV2 with TRBJ2-5; possible D gene TRBD2, 6 bases. Germline CDR1 SNHLY, CDR2 FYNNEI. V dropped 6 bases and J dropped 4 bases, with 12 bases sitting between them. This CDR3 is 13 amino acids long. The CDR3 reads CASSGGRGETQYF. The CDR3 nucleotides read TGTGCCAGCAGCGGGGGTCGCGGAGAGACCCAGTACTTC. Drawing the rest from reference TRBV2 and TRBJ2-5, the complete variable domain is EPEVTQTPSHQVTQMGQEVILRCVPISNHLYFYWYRQILGQKVEFLVSFYNNEISEKSEIFDDQFSVERPDGSNFTLKIRSTKLEDSAMYFCASSGGRGETQYFGPGTRLLVL.

The rearrangement links TRBV10-3 to TRBJ2-7, with 7 bases that match TRBD1. Germline assignment: CDR1 ENHRY and CDR2 SYGVKD. The CDR3 totals 12 residues. The J segment lost 6 bases and the V segment lost 6 bases, leaving 5 bases of the junction unmatched. The CDR3 here is CAISRQGGEQYF. CDR3 sequence (DNA): TGTGCCATCAGCCGACAGGGTGGCGAGCAGTACTTC.

The chain joins TRBV18 to TRBJ1-3, with D unresolved. CDR3 length: 17 amino acids. Per germline, CDR1 KGHSH and CDR2 LQKENI. Between the trimmed V and J ends, which lost 2 bases and 0 bases, there was a span of 14 bases. CDR3 bases: TGTGCCAGCTCACCATCTGGCAGCGGTAGCTCTGGAAACACCATATATTTT. Its protein is CASSPSGSGSSGNTIYF. Full variable domain (outside the CDR3, taken from reference TRBV18 and TRBJ1-3): NAGVMQNPRHLVRRRGQEARLRCSPMKGHSHVYWYRQLPEEGLKFMVYLQKENIIDESGMPKERFSAEFPKEGPSILRIQQVVRGDSAAYFCASSPSGSGSSGNTIYFGEGSWLTVV.